A selection of T cell receptor beta chains follows, all from one sample in a study of blood T cell repertoires in COVID-19. Libraries were prepared by immunoSEQ multiplex PCR; TCRdb keeps only in-frame clonotypes and omits some of them. Of 200,000 or so clones in the sample, 80% were seen once. The sequenced material came from PBMCs or T cells enriched from blood (not recorded which). These receptors all come from a woman aged 40 to 55 with acute COVID-19. Both conserved end residues are part of each CDR3. D genes are given only for firm matches. Part of the rows lack a size; the others show once, few, many or a class for expanded clones.

>TRBD1|TRBJ1-5|TRBV4-3|NA
TGCGCCAGCAGCCAAGGACAGGGACATCAGCCCCAGCATTTT
CASSQGQGHQPQHF
>NA|TRBJ1-2|TRBV6-5|few
TGTGCCAGCAGTTACTCGGGCAGGGGCACTGGCGGCTACACCTTC
CASSYSGRGTGGYTF
>TRBD1|TRBJ1-6|TRBV18|NA
TGTGCCAGCTCATCTACCCACAGGGGCGGAGATTCACCCCTCCACTTT
CASSSTHRGGDSPLHF
>TRBD1|TRBJ2-7|TRBV2|few
TGTGCCAGCAGCCAGGGGGCACCATCCTACGAGCAGTACTTC
CASSQGAPSYEQYF
>NA|TRBJ2-7|TRBV7-6|NA
TGTGCCAGCAGCTTAGACAGGGCCGAGCAGTACTTC
CASSLDRAEQYF
>TRBD1|TRBJ2-7|TRBV6-5|NA
TGTGCCAGCAGTTTAAACAGGGGGCGCAGAGACGAGCAGTACTTC
CASSLNRGRRDEQYF
>NA|TRBJ1-5|TRBV25-1|NA
TGTGCCAGCAGTGAATCTGGCGGGGGTGGAAATCAGCCCCAGCATTTT
CASSESGGGGNQPQHF
>NA|TRBJ1-6|TRBV6-5|few
TGTGCCAGCAACCAAAGAGTGCCACCCCTCCACTTT
CASNQRVPPLHF
>NA|TRBJ1-2|TRBV28|NA
TGTGCCAGCCGTCCCGGAGTTTCTTGGGGCTACACCTTC
CASRPGVSWGYTF
>NA|TRBJ1-5|TRBV6-5|NA
TGTGCCAGCAGTTACATGGCAGGGAATCAGCCCCAGCATTTT
CASSYMAGNQPQHF
>TRBD1|TRBJ2-1|TRBV7-3|NA
TGTGCCAGCAGCCTCCCGGACAGGGATTACAATGAGCAGTTCTTC
CASSLPDRDYNEQFF
>TRBD1|TRBJ2-7|TRBV7-8|few
TGTGCCAGCAGCCCCCGACAGGGACCCTACGAGCAGTACTTC
CASSPRQGPYEQYF
>NA|TRBJ1-3|TRBV30|NA
TGTGCCTGGGCCAATTTGGCCTCTGGAAACACCATATATTTT
CAWANLASGNTIYF
>NA|TRBJ1-2|TRBV3-1/TRBV3-2|NA
TGTGCCAGCAGCAACCAGGGGAACTATGGCTACACCTTC
CASSNQGNYGYTF
>TRBD1|TRBJ1-2|TRBV10-2|NA
TGCGCCAGCAGTGTTGGACAGGTCGAGAATGGCTACACCTTC
CASSVGQVENGYTF
>TRBD1|TRBJ2-5|TRBV7-3|NA
TGTGCCAGCAGTTATGGGGCCCGGGACAGGGGCGGGGAGACCCAGTACTTC
CASSYGARDRGGETQYF
>TRBD1|TRBJ2-7|TRBV20-1|once
TGCAGTGCTAGTCTAGGGGGCGGGCTTGGGCAGTACTTC
CSASLGGGLGQYF
>TRBD1|TRBJ2-5|TRBV5-4|NA
TGTGCCAGCAGCTTGGCTGGCAGGGGGATCCTTCAAGAGACCCAGTACTTC
CASSLAGRGILQETQYF
>TRBD2|TRBJ2-3|TRBV9|NA
TGTGCCAGCAGCCCCTGGACTAGCGGGGGGGCTTTAGATACGCAGTATTTT
CASSPWTSGGALDTQYF
>TRBD2|TRBJ2-5|TRBV5-1|NA
TGCGCCAGCAGCTTGAGACTAGCGGGAGACCCCCAAGAGACCCAGTACTTC
CASSLRLAGDPQETQYF
>TRBD1|TRBJ2-5|TRBV2|NA
TGTGCCAGCCGAGAAGACAGGGGTCTACAAGAGACCCAGTACTTC
CASREDRGLQETQYF
>TRBD1|TRBJ1-2|TRBV6-5|NA
TGTGCCAGCAGTTCCCTGGACAGGGGGGCCTATGGCTACACCTTC
CASSSLDRGAYGYTF
>NA|TRBJ2-2|TRBV28|NA
TGTGCCAGCAGTTTATTTCTCCGGGTGTCCACCGGGGAGCTGTTTTTT
CASSLFLRVSTGELFF
>TRBD2|TRBJ2-7|TRBV6-5|many
TGTGCCACCGGTCGGGGGGGGCCCTCCTACGAGCAGTACTTC
CATGRGGPSYEQYF
>NA|TRBJ1-2|TRBV14|few
TGTGCCAGCAGCCCCATGGCAGGGACTGGGCATGGCTACACCTTC
CASSPMAGTGHGYTF
>NA|TRBJ1-6|TRBV2|few
TGTGCCAGCAGACGGGACAACCGAGGCGCGGCCCTCCACTTT
CASRRDNRGAALHF
>TRBD1|TRBJ1-2|TRBV29-1|NA
TGCAGCGCCTTCACCGGGACAGGGCCATATGGCTACACCTTC
CSAFTGTGPYGYTF
>NA|TRBJ2-1|TRBV5-1|NA
TGCGCCAGCAGTCGGGGGGCCAATAGGGATGAGCAGTTCTTC
CASSRGANRDEQFF
>NA|TRBJ2-7|TRBV4-3|NA
TGCGCCAGCAGCCAAGATTCGGCGGGATGGAGGGGCGAGCAGTACTTC
CASSQDSAGWRGEQYF
>NA|TRBJ1-4|TRBV11-1|once
TGTGCCAGCAGCGAGTCGACAGCCTTTAATGAAAAACTGTTTTTT
CASSESTAFNEKLFF